This T cell receptor (beta chain) was retrieved from a study of blood T cell repertoires in COVID-19. This table comes from immunoSEQ multiplex PCR, and its TCRdb copy is limited to in-frame clones, with some not included. The sample has more than 150,000 clones, about 86% seen once; the top ten hold around 8.2%. Trimming took off 5 bases at V and 3 bases at J, with 8 bases between the two ends. There are 13 residues in the CDR3. CDR1 is SEHNR and CDR2 is FQNEAQ in the germline V gene (reference sequence). Sequencing was carried out using peripheral blood. V gene TRBV7-9 combines with J gene TRBJ2-1, with D possibly matching TRBD1 (5 bases). The receptor was isolated from a man aged 55 to 70 with acute or convalescent COVID-19. DNA for the CDR3: TGTGCCAGCAGCCCCCAGGGCTACAATGAGCAGTTCTTC. The encoded protein is CASSPQGYNEQFF. Complete variable domain (other parts from reference TRBV7-9 and TRBJ2-1): DTGVSQNPRHKITKRGQNVTFRCDPISEHNRLYWYRQTLGQGPEFLTYFQNEAQLEKSRLLSDRFSAERPKGSFSTLEIQRTEQGDSAMYLCASSPQGYNEQFFGPGTRLTVL.